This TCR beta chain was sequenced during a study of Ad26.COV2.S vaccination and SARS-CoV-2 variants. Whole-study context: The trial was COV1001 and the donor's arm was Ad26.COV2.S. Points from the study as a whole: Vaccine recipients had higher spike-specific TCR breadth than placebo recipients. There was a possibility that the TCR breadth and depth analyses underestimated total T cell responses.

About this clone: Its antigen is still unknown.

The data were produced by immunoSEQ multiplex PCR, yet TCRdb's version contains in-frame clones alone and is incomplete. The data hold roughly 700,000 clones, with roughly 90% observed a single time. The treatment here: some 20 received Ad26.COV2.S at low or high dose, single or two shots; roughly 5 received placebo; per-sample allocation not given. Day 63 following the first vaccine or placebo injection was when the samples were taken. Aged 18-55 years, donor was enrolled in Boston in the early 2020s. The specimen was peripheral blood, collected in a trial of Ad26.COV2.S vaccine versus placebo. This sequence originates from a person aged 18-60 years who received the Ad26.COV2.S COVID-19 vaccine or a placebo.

The CDR3 DNA reads TGTGCCAGCACCCTGGACAGATTTAACACTGAAGCTTTCTTT. Translating gives CASTLDRFNTEAFF. This rearrangement joins TRBV6-5 to TRBJ1-1, with D perhaps matching TRBD1 (6 bases). This CDR3 contains 14 residues. Trimming shortened V by 7 bases and J by 2 bases, and 14 bases separated the two germline ends. The V gene's germline CDR1 is MNHEY and CDR2 SVGAGI.